This TCR beta chain appears in the sequencing data of a study of blood T cell repertoires in COVID-19 (dated by TCRdb to about 2020). Study-wide context: Collaborator samples came from the United States, Italy and Spain and covered acute and convalescent phases of COVID-19. The material from the prospective study consisted of cDNA or gDNA derived from T cells, B-cell-depleted T cells, or PBMCs. Deeply sampled blood TCRbeta repertoires from subjects exposed to, actively infected with, or recovered from COVID-19 were included in the dataset. The repertoires were released in a freely available public database meant as a resource for research on the immune response to SARS-CoV-2. The samples were drawn from the first 160 participants of the ongoing ImmuneRACE study and from about 1,200 subjects provided by 6 global collaborators. A de-identified subject ID, COVID-19 status, age in years and sex were almost always included in the sample metadata. HLA class I and class II types, where available, came from metadata supplied by the sample provider rather than from assay-based typing. What the research found in general, with its limitations: How much clinical and demographic metadata was included differed by source and by participant, and the metadata was provided uncurated.

In the prospective study, participants were about 18 to 95 years old, resided in around 25 geographic areas of the United States, and were enrolled through a virtual design. Cohort assignment in the prospective study relied on participant-reported clinical history from a screening survey and a study questionnaire. For ImmuneRACE Cohort 3, a participant was defined as recovered based on two consecutive negative NP/OP PCR tests, clearance by a healthcare professional, or resolution of symptoms. Mobile phlebotomists in the prospective study collected whole blood, serum and a nasopharyngeal or oropharyngeal swab from every participant. Participants in the prospective study had the option to provide additional blood draws and questionnaires over an approximately 2-month period. Blood samples from the prospective study were shipped frozen or at room temperature prior to DNA extraction. To note about this clone: The specificity of this receptor is unknown. No much larger clone exists at a distance of one base, and base qualities are not known.

TCRbeta CDR3 regions were amplified from genomic DNA using the immunoSEQ Assay, a bias-controlled multiplex PCR. In the paper's pipeline: Nucleated cell counts per sample were estimated from amplification of reference gene primers within the assay. To quantify the absolute abundance of each unique TCRbeta CDR3 rearrangement, sequence reads were collapsed and filtered. Productive Simpson clonality was computed per sample as the square root of Simpson's diversity index over productive rearrangements. As stored in TCRdb, this immuneACCESS dataset retains in-frame rearrangements with V and J assigned. A fraction of the clones does not appear; measured against another copy, unresolved V genes explain less than half of the discrepancy, and the remainder lacks a known reason. The D gene and trimming were derived from the DNA, and the V and J assignments and clone size from that table. The sample has about 330,000 clones on record, around 90% of them singletons. About 4.7% of the sample is held by the ten biggest clonotypes.

Sequencing used PBMCs or T cells enriched from blood (not recorded which). The sequence came from a man between 25 and 39 years old who had recovered from COVID-19.

At the DNA level, the sequence is TGTGCCACCGATCCCGGGCGGGGGGACCTCAATGAGCAGTTCTTC. Its protein reads: CATDPGRGDLNEQFF. The sequence joins TRBV19 to TRBJ2-1, with 8 junctional bases fitting TRBD2. V loses 10 bases at its end and J loses 6 bases; junction bases beyond the gene matches: 14. From a lookup of the germline V gene (reference sequence), CDR1 and CDR2 are LNHDA and SQIVND. From the cysteine up to the phenylalanine, the CDR3 has a length of 15 residues. Only the CDR3 DNA is retained, 45 bases long and in frame from the first base.